This T cell receptor (beta chain) was captured by sequencing in a study of blood T cell repertoires in COVID-19 (dated by TCRdb to 2020 to 2021). Background on the whole study: Samples from collaborators originated in the United States, Italy and Spain and spanned both the acute and convalescent phases of COVID-19. The prospective study material was composed of cDNA or gDNA derived from T cells, B-cell-depleted T cells, or PBMCs. Subjects who had been exposed to COVID-19, were actively infected with it, or had recovered from it provided the deeply sampled blood TCRbeta repertoires that made up the dataset. A freely available public database, intended as a resource for researchers studying the immune response to SARS-CoV-2, is where the repertoires were released. The samples were drawn from two sources: the first 160 participants of the ongoing ImmuneRACE study, and approximately 1,300 subjects contributed by 6 global collaborators. A de-identified subject ID, COVID-19 status, age in years and sex were almost always included in the sample metadata. HLA class I and class II types, where available, came from metadata supplied by the sample provider rather than from assay-based typing.

Points on this clone: Its antigen is still unknown. No much larger clone is present one base from it, and per-base qualities are unavailable.

In Seattle, one collaborating source enrolled patients while the infection was active and tracked those patients longitudinally over the course of disease. Collaborating institutions collected whole blood in K2EDTA tubes following their own protocols. Collaborator samples were shipped for TCRbeta analysis as frozen whole blood, isolated PBMCs, or DNA extracted from either sample type. The investigation overall reported the following: The quantity of clinical and demographic metadata differed by source and by participant and was supplied without curation.

The germline V gene (reference sequence) sets CDR1 to MNHEY and CDR2 to SMNVEV. Ends trimmed: V by 2 bases, J by 9 bases; bases unmatched to a gene: 5. The CDR3 measures 14 amino acids from cysteine to phenylalanine. Only the CDR3 region is kept as DNA, spanning 42 bases read in frame from base 1. TCRbeta CDR3 regions were amplified from genomic DNA using the immunoSEQ Assay, a bias-controlled multiplex PCR. In the original analysis: Nucleated cell counts per sample were estimated from amplification of reference gene primers within the assay. To quantify the absolute abundance of each unique TCRbeta CDR3 rearrangement, sequence reads were collapsed and filtered. For each sample, productive Simpson clonality was calculated by taking the square root of Simpson's diversity index across productive rearrangements. This is the immuneACCESS table as TCRdb keeps it, with only in-frame sequences that have V and J called. A part of the clones is gone; compared with another copy, unresolved V genes explain less than half, and the rest is unexplained. V, J and clone size derive from that table, while D and trimming were established from the DNA sequence. The sample table shows roughly 68,000 clones, and over 75% are seen once. 7.3% of the sample goes to the ten largest clones.

Sample: peripheral blood. Recombination linked TRBV27 to TRBJ2-1; 9 middle bases align to TRBD2. This sequence originates from a man aged 40-55 years with COVID-19, enrolled during active disease. The CDR3: CASSLERGEREQFF. At the DNA level, the sequence is TGTGCCAGCAGTTTAGAGCGGGGGGAACGTGAGCAGTTCTTC.